The 11 T cell receptor beta chains presented below share a single source sample, sequenced in a study of T cell clusters in autoimmune cytopenias. TRB was amplified from roughly 0.25 ug of peripheral blood genomic DNA per sample. TRB was amplified by touch-down multiplex PCR, primer pools A and B combined. TCRdb re-called the multiplex PCR reads and gives one entry per CDR3 protein, without DNA. This listing includes fewer than 7,500 distinct CDR3 sequences. The sample taken for sequencing was peripheral blood. Receptors originate from a human donor with an autoimmune cytopenia or autoimmune hepatitis (not recorded which).

According to its frequency, this clonotype is medium-sized. The CDR3: CSQERAYEQYF. J is TRBJ2-7 and V is TRBV20-1; TCRdb selects TRBD1, and the lack of DNA leaves this call unchecked. This CDR3 is 11 amino acids long. Germline lookup yields CDR1 DFQATT and CDR2 SNEGSKA (reference sequence).

This clonotype is deemed medium-sized by its frequency. This sequence joins TRBV5-6 and TRBJ1-2; TCRdb gives TRBD1 as the D gene, but with no DNA this cannot be confirmed. In germline, CDR1 is SGHDT, CDR2 YYEEEE. The CDR3 contains 14 residues. The chain's CDR3 is CASRRDRGGYGYTF. Complete variable domain (other parts from reference TRBV5-6 and TRBJ1-2): DAGVTQSPTHLIKTRGQQVTLRCSPKSGHDTVSWYQQALGQGPQFIFQYYEEEERQRGNFPDRFSGHQFPNYSSELNVNALLLGDSALYLCASRRDRGGYGYTFGSGTRLTVV.

This clonotype is called medium-sized based on its frequency. The chain uses TRBV6-5 and TRBJ2-1; TCRdb's D call of TRBD2 is untestable without DNA. This CDR3 spans 16 amino acids. CDR1 is MNHEY, CDR2 SVGAGI, per germline. The CDR3 sequence: CASSLTIAGDYNEQFF.

The chain recombines TRBV5-1 with TRBJ1-1; TCRdb names TRBD1, which stays unverified in the absence of DNA. The germline CDR1 and CDR2 sequences are SGHRS and YFSETQ. The CDR3 length is 16 residues. The CDR3 sequence is CASSLAGGGVNTEAFF.

CDR3 residues: CATSRERAGYSNQPQHF. The V gene is TRBV15, the J gene TRBJ1-5. The CDR3 is 17 residues long. CDR1 LNHNV and CDR2 YYDKDF come from the germline V gene (reference sequence).

This clonotype shows up as medium-sized (0.01 to 0.1%) by frequency. V is TRBV30 and J is TRBJ1-2; TCRdb returns TRBD1, unconfirmable since there is no DNA. The CDR3 spans 13 residues. Germline CDR1 reads GTSNPN; CDR2 reads SVGIG (reference sequence). The CDR3 sequence: CACPQGANYGYTF.

Its frequency marks this clonotype as medium-sized (0.01 to 0.1%). This rearrangement joins TRBV6-5 to TRBJ1-2. Germline V gives CDR1 MNHEY, CDR2 SVGAGI. This CDR3 has 12 amino acids. The CDR3 loop reads CASRGASYGYTF.

The chain is built from TRBV7-2 and TRBJ2-5; TCRdb indicates TRBD2, and absent DNA this call remains unverified. Germline CDR1 and CDR2: SGHTA and FQGNSA. CDR3 length: 15 residues. CDR3 protein: CASYPRPTRQETQYF.

The V call is TRBV18, the J call TRBJ1-1. The CDR3 totals 13 residues. Per the germline V gene, CDR1 is KGHSH and CDR2 is LQKENI. CDR3 amino acids: CASSPQGDTEAFF.

This clonotype is deemed medium-sized by its frequency. The gene calls are TRBV11-1 and TRBJ1-1. The CDR3 covers 12 residues. CDR1 is SGHAT and CDR2 is FQDESV in the germline V gene (reference sequence). The CDR3: CASSLGITEAFF.

By frequency, this clonotype registers medium-sized. The chain links TRBV19 to TRBJ1-1. Germline V gives CDR1 LNHDA, CDR2 SQIVND (reference sequence). The CDR3 loop spans 14 amino acids. CDR3 residues: CASSISWQTTEAFF.